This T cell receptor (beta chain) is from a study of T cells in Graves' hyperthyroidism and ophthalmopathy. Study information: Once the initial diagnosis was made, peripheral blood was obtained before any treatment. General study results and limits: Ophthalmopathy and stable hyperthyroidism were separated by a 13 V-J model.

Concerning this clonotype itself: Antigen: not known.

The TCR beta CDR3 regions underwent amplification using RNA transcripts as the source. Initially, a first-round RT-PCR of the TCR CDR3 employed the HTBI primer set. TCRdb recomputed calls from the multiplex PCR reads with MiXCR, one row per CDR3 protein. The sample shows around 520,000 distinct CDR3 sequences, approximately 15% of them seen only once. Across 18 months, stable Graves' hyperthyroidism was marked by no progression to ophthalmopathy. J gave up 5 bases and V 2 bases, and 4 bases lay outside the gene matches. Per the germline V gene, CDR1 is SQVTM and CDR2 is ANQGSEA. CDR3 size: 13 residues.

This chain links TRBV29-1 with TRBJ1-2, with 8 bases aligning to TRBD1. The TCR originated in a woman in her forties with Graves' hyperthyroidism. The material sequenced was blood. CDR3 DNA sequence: TGCAGCGTTGAATCAGGGGGCGGTTATGGCTACACCTTC. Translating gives CSVESGGGYGYTF.